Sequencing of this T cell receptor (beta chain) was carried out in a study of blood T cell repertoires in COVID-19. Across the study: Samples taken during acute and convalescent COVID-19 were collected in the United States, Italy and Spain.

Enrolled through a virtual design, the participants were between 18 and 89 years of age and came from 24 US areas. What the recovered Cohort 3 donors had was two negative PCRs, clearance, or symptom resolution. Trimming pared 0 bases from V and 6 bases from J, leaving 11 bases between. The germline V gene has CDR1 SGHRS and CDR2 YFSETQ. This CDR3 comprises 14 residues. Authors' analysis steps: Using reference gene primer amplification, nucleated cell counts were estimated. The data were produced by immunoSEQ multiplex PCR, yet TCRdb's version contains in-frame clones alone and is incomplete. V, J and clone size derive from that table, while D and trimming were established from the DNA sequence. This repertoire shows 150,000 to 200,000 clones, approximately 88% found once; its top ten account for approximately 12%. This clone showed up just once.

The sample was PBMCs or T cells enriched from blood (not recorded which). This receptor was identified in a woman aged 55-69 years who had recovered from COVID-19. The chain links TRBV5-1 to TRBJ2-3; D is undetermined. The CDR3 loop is CASSLGESTDTQYF. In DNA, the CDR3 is TGCGCCAGCAGCTTGGGTGAGTCTACGGATACGCAGTATTTT.